The clone carrying this T cell receptor (beta chain) was detected only a few times. The antigen is not known. These data come from a study of beta chain features in type 1 diabetes. As every portion of the isolated RNA was reverse transcribed, the sequencing read expressed TCRB transcripts. TCRdb keeps only in-frame clones here, not all; method: immunoSEQ multiplex PCR. The data show about 300,000 clones, about 8.5% seen once. Whole-study findings and limits: Shortening of TCRB CDR3s, moderate but significant, appeared in all four CD4+ subsets of Type 1 diabetes patients.

By way of CD45RO/CCR7/CD25/CD127/CD95/CD27, the CD4+ regulatory, stem cell-like memory, central memory and naive cells were sorted. The specimen sequenced was central memory CD4+ T cells from blood. The sequence was obtained from a woman between 18 and 30 years old in good health.

The CDR3, as DNA: TGTGCCAGCAGCTTAGATGTTAGAGGCACTGAAGCTTTCTTT. This sequence encodes CASSLDVRGTEAFF. The V call is TRBV11-1, the J call TRBJ1-1, with unresolved D. This CDR3 is built from 14 residues. The germline V gene has CDR1 SGHAT and CDR2 FQDESV (reference sequence). The V end was cut by 1 base, the J end by 4 bases, with 10 bases between.